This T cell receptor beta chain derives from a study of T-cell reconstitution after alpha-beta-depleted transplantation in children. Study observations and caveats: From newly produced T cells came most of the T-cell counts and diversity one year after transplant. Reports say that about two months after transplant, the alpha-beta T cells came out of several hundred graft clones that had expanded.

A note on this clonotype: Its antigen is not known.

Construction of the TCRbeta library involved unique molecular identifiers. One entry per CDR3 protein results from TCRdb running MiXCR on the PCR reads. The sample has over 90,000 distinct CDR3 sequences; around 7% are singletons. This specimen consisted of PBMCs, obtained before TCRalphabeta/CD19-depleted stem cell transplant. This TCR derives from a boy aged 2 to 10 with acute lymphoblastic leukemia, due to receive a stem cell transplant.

CDR3 DNA sequence: TGTGCCAGCAGCCAGGGACTAGCGGGGGTCGCAGATACGCAGTATTTT. The encoded protein is CASSQGLAGVADTQYF. The V call is TRBV3-1, the J call TRBJ2-3, with 14 positions matching TRBD2. The CDR3 loop spans 16 amino acids. V lost 3 bases, J lost 4 bases, and 3 bases stayed unmatched. CDR1 and CDR2 (germline): LGHDT, YNNKEL (reference sequence).